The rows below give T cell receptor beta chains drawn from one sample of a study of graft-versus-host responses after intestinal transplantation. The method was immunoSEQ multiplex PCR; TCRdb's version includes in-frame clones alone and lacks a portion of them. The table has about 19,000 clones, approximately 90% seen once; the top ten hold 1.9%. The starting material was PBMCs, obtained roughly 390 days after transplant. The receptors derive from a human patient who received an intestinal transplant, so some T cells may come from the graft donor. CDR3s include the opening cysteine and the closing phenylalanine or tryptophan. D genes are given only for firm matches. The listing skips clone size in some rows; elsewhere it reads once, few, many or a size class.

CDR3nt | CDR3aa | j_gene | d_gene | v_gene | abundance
TGCGCCAGCAGCACGGACCCGGGACAAAATCAGCCCCAGCATTTT | CASSTDPGQNQPQHF | TRBJ1-5 | . | TRBV5-1 | once
TGTGCCATCAGTGGGGGACAGCTAATCTACGAGCAGTACTTC | CAISGGQLIYEQYF | TRBJ2-7 | TRBD1 | TRBV10-3 | .
TGTGCCAGCAGCGTAGCTTCAGGTGGTTACTATGGCTACACCTTC | CASSVASGGYYGYTF | TRBJ1-2 | . | TRBV9 | few
TGTGCCAGCTCACAGGCCACCGGGATAGCGGGAGGCTACGAGCAGTACTTC | CASSQATGIAGGYEQYF | TRBJ2-7 | TRBD2 | TRBV18 | .
TGTGCCAGCAGTTTATCAAGGACAGGGATAAGCTACGAGCAGTACTTC | CASSLSRTGISYEQYF | TRBJ2-7 | TRBD1 | TRBV27 | .
TGTGCCAGCAGTGAAGGTGAGACAGGGTACAATGAGCAGTTCTTC | CASSEGETGYNEQFF | TRBJ2-1 | TRBD1 | TRBV6-1 | once
TGTGCCAGCAGCTTAGTTCGGACAGGGGAAGAGACCCAGTACTTC | CASSLVRTGEETQYF | TRBJ2-5 | TRBD1 | TRBV7-6 | once
TGTGCCAGCAGCTTAACCGGGAGGGCCGGGGAGCAGTACTTC | CASSLTGRAGEQYF | TRBJ2-7 | TRBD2 | TRBV7-2 | .
TGTGCCAGCACTTACACAGGGGGGAACACTGAAGCTTTCTTT | CASTYTGGNTEAFF | TRBJ1-1 | TRBD1 | TRBV6-5 | .
TGTGCCAGCAGTCGGGGTGGTGATGAGCAGTTCTTC | CASSRGGDEQFF | TRBJ2-1 | . | TRBV6-5 | .
TGTGCCACCAGCAGAGTAGAGAGGGTATCTGAGCTTCTCTTT | CATSRVERVSELLF | TRBJ1-1 | . | TRBV15 | .
TGTGCCAGCAGTTTAGGGGGTATCAATCAGCCCCAGCATTTT | CASSLGGINQPQHF | TRBJ1-5 | . | TRBV28 | .
TGTGCCAGCAGCGCTCCCGGGGGTAGTTCCGATACGCAGTATTTT | CASSAPGGSSDTQYF | TRBJ2-3 | . | TRBV9 | .
TGCGCCAGCAGCACCCGGACAGGGGGCGCGGAGACCCAGTACTTC | CASSTRTGGAETQYF | TRBJ2-5 | TRBD1 | TRBV5-1 | few
TGTGCCAGCAGCTCATTCCCGGCTCCCGACCAGGGGAACTACGAGCAGTACTTC | CASSSFPAPDQGNYEQYF | TRBJ2-7 | . | TRBV11-2 | .
TGTGCCAGCAGTGAGGGAACGGGAGGGCTAGATACGCAGTATTTT | CASSEGTGGLDTQYF | TRBJ2-3 | TRBD2 | TRBV6-4 | .
TGTGCCAGCGCTAGACTGAGCAGGGTAGGCGATACGCAGTATTTT | CASARLSRVGDTQYF | TRBJ2-3 | . | TRBV7-3 | once
TGTGCCAGCAGGACCCTGAGGGATGAATCGTACAATGAGCAGTTCTTC | CASRTLRDESYNEQFF | TRBJ2-1 | . | TRBV2 | .
TGTGCCAGCAGTTTAGGGGGTTTTAACTATGGCTACACCTTC | CASSLGGFNYGYTF | TRBJ1-2 | . | TRBV28 | .
TGTGCCAGCGGGGCGGTCTATGGCTACACCTTC | CASGAVYGYTF | TRBJ1-2 | . | TRBV28 | .
TGTGCCAGCAGTTCCCCTGACACCGGGGAGCTGTTTTTT | CASSSPDTGELFF | TRBJ2-2 | . | TRBV6-1 | .
TGCGCCAGCAGCCAAGAACAGGACACAGCTCCTGGTGAAAAACTGTTTTTT | CASSQEQDTAPGEKLFF | TRBJ1-4 | . | TRBV4-1 | .
TGTGCCAGCAGTGAATTCGCAGGAATGAACACTGAAGCTTTCTTT | CASSEFAGMNTEAFF | TRBJ1-1 | . | TRBV25-1 | .
TGTGCCAGCAGCTCAAAGGATCATAGCAATCAGCCCCAGCATTTT | CASSSKDHSNQPQHF | TRBJ1-5 | . | TRBV7-9 | .
TGTGCCAGCAGCTTGGACAGGGGCGATAATTCACCCCTCCACTTT | CASSLDRGDNSPLHF | TRBJ1-6 | TRBD1 | TRBV5-4 | .
TGTGCCAGCAGTCCCCGGGGGGGGCAGCCCCAGCATTTT | CASSPRGGQPQHF | TRBJ1-5 | . | TRBV6-5 | .
TGTGCCAGCAGCCCCGGAGACGAGCAGTACTTC | CASSPGDEQYF | TRBJ2-7 | . | TRBV4-2 | .
TGTGCCAGCAGTGAAGACAACTCTGGGGCCAACGTCCTGACTTTC | CASSEDNSGANVLTF | TRBJ2-6 | . | TRBV6-1 | .
TGTGCCAGCAGCTTATACAGGGGCGGGAATGAAAAACTGTTTTTT | CASSLYRGGNEKLFF | TRBJ1-4 | TRBD1 | TRBV7-2 | few
TGTGCCAGCAGTTTACGGGGGGCAACCGGGGAGCTGTTTTTT | CASSLRGATGELFF | TRBJ2-2 | . | TRBV2 | .
TGTGCCAGCAGCCCCCCGTTTGGGCCAACCTACGAGCAGTACTTC | CASSPPFGPTYEQYF | TRBJ2-7 | . | TRBV5-6 | .
TGTGCCAGCAGCCCGGGACAGGGGGACACCGGGGAGCTGTTTTTT | CASSPGQGDTGELFF | TRBJ2-2 | TRBD1 | TRBV7-3 | .
TGCGCCAGCAAGGTGGGACAGGGCTCCTACGAGCAGTACTTC | CASKVGQGSYEQYF | TRBJ2-7 | TRBD1 | TRBV10-2 | .
TGTGCCTGGAGTTTTGGAGGGGACGGCTACACCTTC | CAWSFGGDGYTF | TRBJ1-2 | . | TRBV30 | .
TGCGCCAGCAGTGAGTCTATCACAGATACGCAGTATTTT | CASSESITDTQYF | TRBJ2-3 | . | TRBV10-1 | .
TGTGCCAGCAGCGCCTGGGACAGGGGTGTGGACACCATATATTTT | CASSAWDRGVDTIYF | TRBJ1-3 | TRBD1 | TRBV9 | .
TGTGCCAGCAGTTTGGCGGGACAGGGTCCCTACGAGCAGTACTTC | CASSLAGQGPYEQYF | TRBJ2-7 | TRBD1 | TRBV27 | .
TGTGCCAGCAGTTTAGGGACACCCGGGAACACCATATATTTT | CASSLGTPGNTIYF | TRBJ1-3 | . | TRBV27 | .
TGTGCCTGGAGTGTACAAGGGGATGAGACAGATACGCAGTATTTT | CAWSVQGDETDTQYF | TRBJ2-3 | . | TRBV30 | .
TGTGCCAGCTCAAGGTTAGTCGGAGATACGCAGTATTTT | CASSRLVGDTQYF | TRBJ2-3 | . | TRBV18 | .
TGTGCCAGCAGTCGGGACATCAACACTGAAGCTTTCTTT | CASSRDINTEAFF | TRBJ1-1 | . | TRBV6-6 | .
TGTGCCAGCAGTTACTCGATAACCGGGGGCACCACTGAAGCTTTCTTT | CASSYSITGGTTEAFF | TRBJ1-1 | . | TRBV6-5 | .
TGTGCCAGCGGGACAGCTCTGGGGGCTTTCTTT | CASGTALGAFF | TRBJ1-1 | TRBD1 | TRBV6-1 | .
TGTGCAAGTCGCGTAGTCATGGGGGGGCGGAAACTCTACGAGCAGTACTTC | CASRVVMGGRKLYEQYF | TRBJ2-7 | . | TRBV12-2 | .
TGCGCCAGCAGCCAAGGGTCAGGGAATCAGCCCCAGCATTTT | CASSQGSGNQPQHF | TRBJ1-5 | . | TRBV4-3 | .
TGTGCCAGCAGTGAACAAGCGGGATCAAATACGCAGTATTTT | CASSEQAGSNTQYF | TRBJ2-3 | TRBD2 | TRBV6-1 | .
TGCAGTGCTAGAGCGGGGTTCGGCTACACCTTC | CSARAGFGYTF | TRBJ1-2 | . | TRBV20-1 | .
TGCGCCGGGTCGTTGGAGGGCAGCCCCACCGGGGAGCTGTTTTTT | CAGSLEGSPTGELFF | TRBJ2-2 | . | TRBV5-1 | .
TGTGCCAGCAGCACTTGGACAGGGCTTAGCTCCTACGAGCAGTACTTC | CASSTWTGLSSYEQYF | TRBJ2-7 | . | TRBV21-1 | .
TGTGCCAGCAGCACTATTTCGGATACGCAGTATTTT | CASSTISDTQYF | TRBJ2-3 | . | TRBV11-2 | .
TGTGCCAGCAGTCTAAGATACAGGAGGGACAACCAGCCCCAGCATTTT | CASSLRYRRDNQPQHF | TRBJ1-5 | . | TRBV2 | .
TGTGCCAGCAGCCAAGATTTAGCGGGAGGGTCCGAGCAGTACTTC | CASSQDLAGGSEQYF | TRBJ2-7 | TRBD2 | TRBV14 | .
TGTGCCAGCCTGTTCGAGCTTTCCTCCTACGAGCAGTACTTC | CASLFELSSYEQYF | TRBJ2-7 | . | TRBV2 | .
TGTGCCAGCAGTTTTAAGGGGAGGTTTGGAAACACCATATATTTT | CASSFKGRFGNTIYF | TRBJ1-3 | . | TRBV28 | .
TGTGCCAGTAGTATAGATCTCGAAGTCGGGAGGGCGGGTACGCAGTATTTT | CASSIDLEVGRAGTQYF | TRBJ2-3 | TRBD2 | TRBV19 | .
TGTGCCACCAGCACCCCAGGGGGAAACCCCTATATCTCCTACGAGCAGTACTTC | CATSTPGGNPYISYEQYF | TRBJ2-7 | TRBD1 | TRBV15 | .
TGTGCCAGCAGTTTACTGGGGGGTAACTCCTACGAGCAGTACTTC | CASSLLGGNSYEQYF | TRBJ2-7 | . | TRBV28 | .
TGCGCCAGCAGCTTCAACAGGGGACACGAGCAGTACTTC | CASSFNRGHEQYF | TRBJ2-7 | TRBD1 | TRBV5-1 | .
TGTGCCATCAGTGAGGGGGTGAACACTGAAGCTTTCTTT | CAISEGVNTEAFF | TRBJ1-1 | . | TRBV10-3 | .
TGCGCCAGCAGTGAGTCGACGGGGTTTAAAAACATTCAGTACTTC | CASSESTGFKNIQYF | TRBJ2-4 | . | TRBV10-2 | .